The rows below give T cell receptor beta chains drawn from one sample of a study of T cells in localized non-small cell lung cancer. Repertoires were generated with immunoSEQ multiplex PCR, while TCRdb's copy carries only in-frame clones and drops some. The sample contains 25,000 to 30,000 clones, 92% of which appear only once. Here the sequenced sample was peripheral blood mononuclear cells, taken before any cancer treatment. These receptors were obtained from a woman aged 40 to 75 with stage III lung adenocarcinoma. Both conserved end residues are part of each CDR3. Each record gives: CDR3 DNA, CDR3 protein, V gene, D gene, clone size, CDR3 length, J gene. D genes are given only for firm matches. The listing skips clone size in some rows; elsewhere it reads once, few, many or a size class.

TGTGCCAGCAGAATCTCTCATGGCTACACCTTC	CASRISHGYTF	TRBV6-1	NA	NA	11	TRBJ1-2
TGTGCCAGCAGCTTGGCGGGCGGGACAGGGGTCCTGAACACTGAAGCTTTCTTT	CASSLAGGTGVLNTEAFF	TRBV5-6	TRBD1	NA	18	TRBJ1-1
TGTGCCAGCAGTGGACAGGGGGCAGGTAATGAAAAACTGTTTTTT	CASSGQGAGNEKLFF	TRBV6-1	TRBD1	NA	15	TRBJ1-4
TGTGCCAGCAGTGACCACAGGGTTAGCACAGATACGCAGTATTTT	CASSDHRVSTDTQYF	TRBV6-1	NA	NA	15	TRBJ2-3
TGCGCCAGCAGCCAAGATCCGATCGGGGGAGGCACTGAAGCTTTCTTT	CASSQDPIGGGTEAFF	TRBV4-1	NA	NA	16	TRBJ1-1
TGTGCCACCAGCAGAGTAAAGGGAACTAATGAAAAACTGTTTTTT	CATSRVKGTNEKLFF	TRBV15	NA	NA	15	TRBJ1-4
TGTGCCAGCAGTTCATCCGGGACAGGGGGATTCGAGCAGTACTTC	CASSSSGTGGFEQYF	TRBV28	TRBD1	NA	15	TRBJ2-7
TGTGCTAGCAGCTTAGGGCTACACGGGACAGGGTCCTACAATGAGCAGTTCTTC	CASSLGLHGTGSYNEQFF	TRBV7-7	TRBD1	NA	18	TRBJ2-1
TGTGCCAGCAGTGGGACAGGCAATCAGCCCCAGCATTTT	CASSGTGNQPQHF	TRBV2	NA	NA	13	TRBJ1-5
TGTGCCTCCACGATCCGACAGGTGATGAACACTGAAGCTTTCTTT	CASTIRQVMNTEAFF	TRBV30	NA	NA	15	TRBJ1-1
TGTGCCAGCAGCTTATTTGAGGGAGAGCAGTACTTC	CASSLFEGEQYF	TRBV7-6	NA	NA	12	TRBJ2-7
TGTGCCAGCAGCGTTCTCGTCGGTGCCACTGAAGCTTTCTTT	CASSVLVGATEAFF	TRBV11-2	NA	NA	14	TRBJ1-1
TGTGCCAGTAGTAGAGGAACATCCTACGAGCAGTACTTC	CASSRGTSYEQYF	TRBV19	NA	NA	13	TRBJ2-7
TGTGCCAGCAGCCAGGTCGTCGGGTACGAGCAGTACTTC	CASSQVVGYEQYF	TRBV7-3	NA	NA	13	TRBJ2-7
TGTGCCAGCAGCGTAGGCGATAGCGGGAGACCTGAGCAGTTCTTC	CASSVGDSGRPEQFF	TRBV9	TRBD2	NA	15	TRBJ2-1
TGTGCCAGCAGCGTTTGGCTAGCGGCGGACCAAGAGACCCAGTACTTC	CASSVWLAADQETQYF	TRBV9	TRBD2	NA	16	TRBJ2-5
TGCAGCGTTGGGGCGGGAGCTACCAAAAACATTCAGTACTTC	CSVGAGATKNIQYF	TRBV29-1	TRBD2	NA	14	TRBJ2-4
TGCAGCGTCGACAGGGAGATCTATGGCTACACCTTC	CSVDREIYGYTF	TRBV29-1	TRBD1	NA	12	TRBJ1-2
TGCGCCAGCAGCTTTGGCCTAGCGGACTCCTACGAGCAGTACTTC	CASSFGLADSYEQYF	TRBV5-1	TRBD2	NA	15	TRBJ2-7
TGTGCCAGTAGTATTAGAAAAATTGCTCTCGGGACTAGCAATCAGCCCCAGCATTTT	CASSIRKIALGTSNQPQHF	TRBV19	NA	NA	19	TRBJ1-5
TGTGCCTGGAGTGTACGGAGGGCAGATACGCAGTATTTT	CAWSVRRADTQYF	TRBV30	NA	NA	13	TRBJ2-3
TGTGCCAGCAGCTTACAAAAAACAGGGGACACTGAAGCTTTCTTT	CASSLQKTGDTEAFF	TRBV5-4	TRBD1	once	15	TRBJ1-1
TGCGCCAGCAGTATGGACAGGACTGGAAACACCATATATTTT	CASSMDRTGNTIYF	TRBV5-1	TRBD1	NA	14	TRBJ1-3
TGTGCCAGCAGCTTAGAGAGATGGACTAGCGTCTCAAGCTCCTACAATGAGCAGTTCTTC	CASSLERWTSVSSSYNEQFF	TRBV11-2	TRBD2	NA	20	TRBJ2-1
TGCGCCAGCAGCTTTACCAGGGGCGAGACCCAGTACTTC	CASSFTRGETQYF	TRBV5-1	NA	NA	13	TRBJ2-5
TGTGCCAGCAGCGTAGCAGACTCGGGAACCTTGGAGCAGTACTTC	CASSVADSGTLEQYF	TRBV9	NA	NA	15	TRBJ2-7
TGTGCCAGCAGCCTCGCACCCTTAGCGGGGGGGCAGGGTGAGCAGTTCTTC	CASSLAPLAGGQGEQFF	TRBV7-2	TRBD2	NA	17	TRBJ2-1
TGTGCCAGCAGCCGTAAGACAGGGGCCTTAGGCTCACCCCTCCACTTT	CASSRKTGALGSPLHF	TRBV27	TRBD1	once	16	TRBJ1-6
TGTGCCAGTAGTGGTTCCTCTGGGGCCAACGTCCTGACTTTC	CASSGSSGANVLTF	TRBV19	NA	NA	14	TRBJ2-6
TGTGCCTGGAGCTCTGGCAGGGACTTCCCTAACACTGAAGCTTTCTTT	CAWSSGRDFPNTEAFF	TRBV30	NA	few	16	TRBJ1-1
TGTGCCAGCAGCTCCCTCCAGGGACAGTCACCCCTCCACTTT	CASSSLQGQSPLHF	TRBV7-9	TRBD1	once	14	TRBJ1-6
TGCGCCAGCAGCCACACTAGCGGGAGGGCCGGGGAGACCCAGTACTTC	CASSHTSGRAGETQYF	TRBV5-1	TRBD2	NA	16	TRBJ2-5
TGTGCCAGCAGTGAAAGAATAACGGCCTATGGCTACACCTTC	CASSERITAYGYTF	TRBV2	NA	NA	14	TRBJ1-2
TGTGCCAGCAGCCAAGATCATGGGACATCGAACACTGAAGCTTTCTTT	CASSQDHGTSNTEAFF	TRBV4-2	NA	NA	16	TRBJ1-1
TGTGCCACCAGCGGGGACATTAATCAGCCCCAGCATTTT	CATSGDINQPQHF	TRBV10-3	NA	NA	13	TRBJ1-5
TGTGCCATCAGTGAGCCAGGGTTTCAGACCCAGTACTTC	CAISEPGFQTQYF	TRBV10-3	NA	NA	13	TRBJ2-5
TGTGCCAGCAGCCGCGAAGGACAGGGGGCTGACTATGGCTACACCTTC	CASSREGQGADYGYTF	TRBV27	TRBD1	NA	16	TRBJ1-2
TGTGCCAGCCGTCTGGGGGCCCTCGAGCAGTACTTC	CASRLGALEQYF	TRBV28	NA	once	12	TRBJ2-7
TGTGCCAGCAGCTTAGAGCCGGGCGTCATAGTTGCAACTAATGAAAAACTGTTTTTT	CASSLEPGVIVATNEKLFF	TRBV11-2	NA	NA	19	TRBJ1-4
TGTGCCAGCAGCCTTATCGGGCCAGGGGTACGAAACACAGATACGCAGTATTTT	CASSLIGPGVRNTDTQYF	TRBV7-3	NA	NA	18	TRBJ2-3
TGTGCCAGCTCTAGGGGACAGCAAGAGACCCAGTACTTC	CASSRGQQETQYF	TRBV6-1	TRBD1	few	13	TRBJ2-5
TGCAGCGTTGAGGCAAGGAACACCGGGGAGCTGTTTTTT	CSVEARNTGELFF	TRBV29-1	NA	NA	13	TRBJ2-2
TGTGCCAGCAGCTTAGTTGTCACCTCGGGAAACACCATATATTTT	CASSLVVTSGNTIYF	TRBV7-2	NA	NA	15	TRBJ1-3
TGCAGCGCGGGACAGCCGGGAGGCGGCTACACCTTC	CSAGQPGGGYTF	TRBV29-1	TRBD1	NA	12	TRBJ1-2
TGTGCCAGCAGTTACCAGGAGAACTATGGCTACACCTTC	CASSYQENYGYTF	TRBV6-5	NA	NA	13	TRBJ1-2
TGTGCCAGCAGCGCAGGACAGCTCAATCAGCCCCAGCATTTT	CASSAGQLNQPQHF	TRBV9	NA	NA	14	TRBJ1-5
TGTGCCATCAGTGGGGGGGGCCGGGGGTCACCCCTCCACTTT	CAISGGGRGSPLHF	TRBV10-3	NA	NA	14	TRBJ1-6
TGTGCCAGCAGGTCCACCAACAATCAGCCCCAGCATTTT	CASRSTNNQPQHF	TRBV6-1	NA	NA	13	TRBJ1-5
TGTGCCAGCAGCTTAGCGGGAGGCTACAATGAGCAGTTCTTC	CASSLAGGYNEQFF	TRBV7-6	NA	once	14	TRBJ2-1
TGTGCCAGCAGCAATAGCGGGAGCAATGAGCAGTTCTTC	CASSNSGSNEQFF	TRBV11-2	TRBD2	once	13	TRBJ2-1
TGCGCCAGCAGCTTGGAAGTGATGTCCCCCTCCAGAGCAGATACGCAGTATTTT	CASSLEVMSPSRADTQYF	TRBV5-1	NA	NA	18	TRBJ2-3
TGTGCCAGCAGCTCGGTGGGTTCCTATGGCTACACCTTC	CASSSVGSYGYTF	TRBV5-6	NA	few	13	TRBJ1-2
TGTGCCAGCAGCTCCCCCGGAGCAGCATACGAGCAGTACTTC	CASSSPGAAYEQYF	TRBV7-8	NA	NA	14	TRBJ2-7
TGTGCCAGTAGTGGGACAGGGGGAATTACAGATACGCAGTATTTT	CASSGTGGITDTQYF	TRBV19	TRBD1	NA	15	TRBJ2-3
TGTGCCGGGAAACAGGGGAACGACTATGGCTACACCTTC	CAGKQGNDYGYTF	TRBV6-1	TRBD1	once	13	TRBJ1-2